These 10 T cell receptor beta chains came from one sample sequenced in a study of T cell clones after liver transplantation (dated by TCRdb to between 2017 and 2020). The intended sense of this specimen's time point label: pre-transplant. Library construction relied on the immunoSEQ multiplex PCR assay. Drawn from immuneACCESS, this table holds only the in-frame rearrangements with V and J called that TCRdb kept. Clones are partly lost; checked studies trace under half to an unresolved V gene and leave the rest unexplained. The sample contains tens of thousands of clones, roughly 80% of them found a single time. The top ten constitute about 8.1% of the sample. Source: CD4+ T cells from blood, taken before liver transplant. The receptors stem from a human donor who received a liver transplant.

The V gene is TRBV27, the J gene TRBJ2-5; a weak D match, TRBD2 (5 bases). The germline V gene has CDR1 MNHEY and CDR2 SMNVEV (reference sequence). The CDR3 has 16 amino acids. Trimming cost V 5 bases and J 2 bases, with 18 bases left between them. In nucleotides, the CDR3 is TGTGCCAGCAGTCCGCTAGGACTGACACCGCAAGAGACCCAGTACTTC. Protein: CASSPLGLTPQETQYF.

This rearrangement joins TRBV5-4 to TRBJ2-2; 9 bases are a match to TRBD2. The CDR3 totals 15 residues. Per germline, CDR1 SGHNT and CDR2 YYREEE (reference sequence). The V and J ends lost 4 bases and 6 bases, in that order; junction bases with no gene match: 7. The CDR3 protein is CASSQGLALAGELFF. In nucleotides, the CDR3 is TGTGCCAGCAGCCAGGGACTAGCACTCGCCGGGGAGCTGTTTTTT.

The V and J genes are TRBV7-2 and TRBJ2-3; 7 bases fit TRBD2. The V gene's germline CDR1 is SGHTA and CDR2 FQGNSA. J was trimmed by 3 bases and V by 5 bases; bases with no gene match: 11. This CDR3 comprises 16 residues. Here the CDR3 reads CASSGSGAGLTDTQYF. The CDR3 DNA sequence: TGTGCCAGCAGCGGAAGCGGGGCGGGACTTACAGATACGCAGTATTTT. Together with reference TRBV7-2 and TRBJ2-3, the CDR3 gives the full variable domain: GAGVSQSPSNKVTEKGKDVELRCDPISGHTALYWYRQSLGQGLEFLIYFQGNSAPDKSGLPSDRFSAERTGGSVSTLTIQRTQQEDSAVYLCASSGSGAGLTDTQYFGPGTRLTVL.

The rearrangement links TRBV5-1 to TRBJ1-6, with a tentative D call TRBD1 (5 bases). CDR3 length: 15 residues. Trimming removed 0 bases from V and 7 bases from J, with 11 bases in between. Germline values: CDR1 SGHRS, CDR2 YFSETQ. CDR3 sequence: CASSLAGGRNSPLHF. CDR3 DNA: TGCGCCAGCAGCTTGGCCGGGGGAAGGAATTCACCCCTCCACTTT.

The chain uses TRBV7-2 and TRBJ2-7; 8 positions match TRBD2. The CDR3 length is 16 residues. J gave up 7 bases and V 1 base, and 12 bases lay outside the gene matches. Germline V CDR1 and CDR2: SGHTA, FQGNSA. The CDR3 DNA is TGTGCCAGCAGCTTAGGGGGAGGCGGGAGGTCTAGGGAGCAGTACTTC. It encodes CASSLGGGGRSREQYF. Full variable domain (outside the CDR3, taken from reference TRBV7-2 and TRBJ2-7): GAGVSQSPSNKVTEKGKDVELRCDPISGHTALYWYRQSLGQGLEFLIYFQGNSAPDKSGLPSDRFSAERTGGSVSTLTIQRTQQEDSAVYLCASSLGGGGRSREQYFGPGTRLTVT.

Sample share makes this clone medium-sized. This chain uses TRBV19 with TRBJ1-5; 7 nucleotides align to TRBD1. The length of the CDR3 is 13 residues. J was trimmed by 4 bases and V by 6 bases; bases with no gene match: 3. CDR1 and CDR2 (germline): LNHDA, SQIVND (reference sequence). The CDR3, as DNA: TGTGCCAGTAGGGACAGGAGTAATCAGCCCCAGCATTTT. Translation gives CASRDRSNQPQHF.

The CDR3 loop reads CASSPTTGRGRETQYF. The CDR3 nucleotides read TGTGCCAGCAGCCCAACCACGGGGCGGGGAAGGGAGACCCAGTACTTC. The genes are TRBV9 and TRBJ2-5, with D possibly matching TRBD2 (6 bases). The V end was cut by 4 bases, the J end by 5 bases, with 21 bases between. Germline CDR1 is SGDLS and CDR2 is YYNGEE. CDR3 length equals 16 residues.

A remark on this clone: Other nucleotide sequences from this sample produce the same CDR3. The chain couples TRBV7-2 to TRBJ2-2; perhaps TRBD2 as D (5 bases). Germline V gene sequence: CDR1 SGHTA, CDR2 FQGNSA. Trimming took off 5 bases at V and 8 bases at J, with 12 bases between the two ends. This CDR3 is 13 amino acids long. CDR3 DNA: TGTGCCAGCAGCCCTCTAGCTTCGGGGGAGCTGTTTTTT. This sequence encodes CASSPLASGELFF.

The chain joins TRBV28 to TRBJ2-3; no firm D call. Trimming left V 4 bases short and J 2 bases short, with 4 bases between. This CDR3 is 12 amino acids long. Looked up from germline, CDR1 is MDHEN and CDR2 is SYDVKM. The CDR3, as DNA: TGTGCCAGCAGTTCAGCCACAGATACGCAGTATTTT. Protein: CASSSATDTQYF.

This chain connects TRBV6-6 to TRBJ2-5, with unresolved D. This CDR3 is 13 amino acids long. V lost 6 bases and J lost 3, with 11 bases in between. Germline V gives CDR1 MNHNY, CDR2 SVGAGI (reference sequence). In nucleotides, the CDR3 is TGTGCCAGCAGGATCTCCTTTGAAGAGACCCAGTACTTC. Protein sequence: CASRISFEETQYF.